This is a list of T cell receptor beta chains from one sample in a study of siplizumab effects on memory and regulatory T cells. Assay used: immunoSEQ multiplex PCR; TCRdb lists only in-frame clones, some missing. Counted here are about 82,000 clones, about nine tenths occurring once; the ten biggest clones make up 1.5%. The sequencing sample was made of Tregs sorted from blood. Receptor source: a human donor in good health. Each CDR3 is given with its conserved first and last residue. Fields, in order: clone size, D gene, V gene, CDR3 length, J gene, CDR3 DNA, CDR3 protein. The D gene is left open where the match is weak. Clone sizes are given selectively: once, few, many, or a class where the clone is expanded.

clone_size: -; d_call: -; v_call: TRBV7-9; cdr3_length: 13; j_call: TRBJ2-7; cdr3_nt: TGTGCCAGCAGCTTAGCCCAGGCGGACGAGCAGTACTTC; cdr3_aa: CASSLAQADEQYF
clone_size: once; d_call: -; v_call: TRBV30; cdr3_length: 13; j_call: TRBJ2-5; cdr3_nt: TGTGCCTGGAGCTCTCAGGGGAGGGAGACCCAGTACTTC; cdr3_aa: CAWSSQGRETQYF
clone_size: -; d_call: -; v_call: TRBV7-6; cdr3_length: 14; j_call: TRBJ2-1; cdr3_nt: TGTGCCAGCAGCCTCGACACCTACTACAATGAGCAGTTCTTC; cdr3_aa: CASSLDTYYNEQFF
clone_size: -; d_call: TRBD2; v_call: TRBV2; cdr3_length: 16; j_call: TRBJ2-7; cdr3_nt: TGTGCCAGCAGTGATCCAGCGGGGGTCGTCTCCTACGAGCAGTACTTC; cdr3_aa: CASSDPAGVVSYEQYF
clone_size: -; d_call: -; v_call: TRBV19; cdr3_length: 14; j_call: TRBJ2-5; cdr3_nt: TGTGCCAGTAGGGGAACACTAGGGACAGAGACCCAGTACTTC; cdr3_aa: CASRGTLGTETQYF
clone_size: -; d_call: -; v_call: TRBV9; cdr3_length: 14; j_call: TRBJ2-3; cdr3_nt: TGTGCCAGCAGCTCAGGGGTCTACACAGATACGCAGTATTTT; cdr3_aa: CASSSGVYTDTQYF
clone_size: -; d_call: -; v_call: TRBV5-1; cdr3_length: 13; j_call: TRBJ1-2; cdr3_nt: TGCGCCAGCAGCTTGGACGGGGGCTATGGCTACACCTTC; cdr3_aa: CASSLDGGYGYTF
clone_size: -; d_call: -; v_call: TRBV25-1; cdr3_length: 13; j_call: TRBJ2-7; cdr3_nt: TGTGCCAGCACGGGGGACCACTCCTACGAGCAGTACTTC; cdr3_aa: CASTGDHSYEQYF
clone_size: once; d_call: TRBD2; v_call: TRBV4-1; cdr3_length: 16; j_call: TRBJ2-5; cdr3_nt: TGCGCCAGCAGCCAAGGACTAGCGGCGATCCAAGAGACCCAGTACTTC; cdr3_aa: CASSQGLAAIQETQYF
clone_size: once; d_call: -; v_call: TRBV30; cdr3_length: 12; j_call: TRBJ1-1; cdr3_nt: TGTGCCTGGAGTGAGGGGAACACTGAAGCTTTCTTT; cdr3_aa: CAWSEGNTEAFF
clone_size: -; d_call: -; v_call: TRBV30; cdr3_length: 15; j_call: TRBJ1-3; cdr3_nt: TGTGCCTGGAGTGTACGGTTGGGGGCCGGAAACACCATATATTTT; cdr3_aa: CAWSVRLGAGNTIYF
clone_size: -; d_call: TRBD1; v_call: TRBV10-3; cdr3_length: 13; j_call: TRBJ1-1; cdr3_nt: TGTGCCATCAGTGATACAGGGGATTCTAAAGCTTTCTTT; cdr3_aa: CAISDTGDSKAFF
clone_size: -; d_call: -; v_call: TRBV7-2; cdr3_length: 13; j_call: TRBJ1-2; cdr3_nt: TGTGCCAGCAGCCTTAGGAGCCTCTATGGCTACACCTTC; cdr3_aa: CASSLRSLYGYTF
clone_size: once; d_call: -; v_call: TRBV7-3; cdr3_length: 12; j_call: TRBJ2-4; cdr3_nt: TGTGCCAGCAGCTTATGGGGAAACATTCAGTACTTC; cdr3_aa: CASSLWGNIQYF
clone_size: once; d_call: -; v_call: TRBV2; cdr3_length: 13; j_call: TRBJ1-1; cdr3_nt: TGTGCCAGCATCTGGACGGTGAACACTGAAGCTTTCTTT; cdr3_aa: CASIWTVNTEAFF
clone_size: -; d_call: -; v_call: TRBV6-5; cdr3_length: 11; j_call: TRBJ2-5; cdr3_nt: TGTGCCAGCAGGGAGGGGGAGACCCAGTACTTC; cdr3_aa: CASREGETQYF
clone_size: -; d_call: -; v_call: TRBV18; cdr3_length: 16; j_call: TRBJ1-3; cdr3_nt: TGTGCCAGCTCACCTAAGGACGGAAACTCTGGAAACACCATATATTTT; cdr3_aa: CASSPKDGNSGNTIYF
clone_size: -; d_call: -; v_call: TRBV5-1; cdr3_length: 11; j_call: TRBJ2-2; cdr3_nt: TGCGCCAGCAGCTCCCCCGGGGAGCTGTTTTTT; cdr3_aa: CASSSPGELFF
clone_size: -; d_call: -; v_call: TRBV11-2; cdr3_length: 15; j_call: TRBJ1-2; cdr3_nt: TGTGCCAGCAGCTCAATAGGCCCCGGGGGCTATGGCTACACCTTC; cdr3_aa: CASSSIGPGGYGYTF
clone_size: -; d_call: -; v_call: TRBV19; cdr3_length: 14; j_call: TRBJ1-5; cdr3_nt: TGTGCCAGTAGACCCTACAGGGACAATCAGCCCCAGCATTTT; cdr3_aa: CASRPYRDNQPQHF
clone_size: -; d_call: -; v_call: TRBV6-1; cdr3_length: 14; j_call: TRBJ2-3; cdr3_nt: TGTGCCACCGACAGGAGGGACCGCACAGATACGCAGTATTTT; cdr3_aa: CATDRRDRTDTQYF
clone_size: -; d_call: TRBD1; v_call: TRBV18; cdr3_length: 16; j_call: TRBJ2-1; cdr3_nt: TGTGCCAGCTCACCGGACAGGGTGGGCCTTGGGCAGAAGCAGTTCTTC; cdr3_aa: CASSPDRVGLGQKQFF
clone_size: -; d_call: -; v_call: TRBV9; cdr3_length: 13; j_call: TRBJ1-2; cdr3_nt: TGTGCCAGCAGCGTCGGGATTAACTATGGCTACACCTTC; cdr3_aa: CASSVGINYGYTF
clone_size: -; d_call: -; v_call: TRBV5-4; cdr3_length: 14; j_call: TRBJ1-6; cdr3_nt: TGTGCCAGCAGCCCCGGACAGTACAATTCACCCCTCCACTTT; cdr3_aa: CASSPGQYNSPLHF
clone_size: -; d_call: TRBD2; v_call: TRBV5-5; cdr3_length: 14; j_call: TRBJ2-1; cdr3_nt: TGTGCCAGCAGCTTACTAGCGGGGGAAAATGAGCAGTTCTTC; cdr3_aa: CASSLLAGENEQFF
clone_size: once; d_call: -; v_call: TRBV14; cdr3_length: 12; j_call: TRBJ2-5; cdr3_nt: TGTGCCAGCAGCCAAGTCCAAGAGACCCAGTACTTC; cdr3_aa: CASSQVQETQYF
clone_size: -; d_call: -; v_call: TRBV12-5; cdr3_length: 13; j_call: TRBJ2-5; cdr3_nt: TGTGCTAGTGCCTCGGACAGCCAAGAGACCCAGTACTTC; cdr3_aa: CASASDSQETQYF
clone_size: -; d_call: -; v_call: TRBV4-3; cdr3_length: 18; j_call: TRBJ2-2; cdr3_nt: TGCGCCAGCAGCCCCGCTAGGACAGTCCTTATCAACACCGGGGAGCTGTTTTTT; cdr3_aa: CASSPARTVLINTGELFF
clone_size: -; d_call: TRBD1; v_call: TRBV7-2; cdr3_length: 15; j_call: TRBJ1-6; cdr3_nt: TGTGCCAGCAGCTTAGGGGACAGGGATAATTCACCCCTCCACTTT; cdr3_aa: CASSLGDRDNSPLHF
clone_size: -; d_call: TRBD2; v_call: TRBV7-9; cdr3_length: 13; j_call: TRBJ2-5; cdr3_nt: TGTGCCAGCAGCCTAGCGGGGGGAGAGACCCAGTACTTC; cdr3_aa: CASSLAGGETQYF
clone_size: -; d_call: -; v_call: TRBV5-1; cdr3_length: 15; j_call: TRBJ2-2; cdr3_nt: TGCGCCAGCTACACTCGGACAGATCCTACCGGGGAGCTGTTTTTT; cdr3_aa: CASYTRTDPTGELFF
clone_size: -; d_call: -; v_call: TRBV20-1; cdr3_length: 10; j_call: TRBJ1-2; cdr3_nt: TGCAGTGCTACCGAATATGGCTACACCTTC; cdr3_aa: CSATEYGYTF
clone_size: -; d_call: TRBD2; v_call: TRBV23-1; cdr3_length: 16; j_call: TRBJ2-1; cdr3_nt: TGCGCCAGCAGTCACTCCGGGACTAGCGGGCCCCATGAGCAGTTCTTC; cdr3_aa: CASSHSGTSGPHEQFF
clone_size: -; d_call: -; v_call: TRBV9; cdr3_length: 15; j_call: TRBJ1-6; cdr3_nt: TGTGCCAGCAGCGTAGGGGACGTTTATAATTCACCCCTCCACTTT; cdr3_aa: CASSVGDVYNSPLHF
clone_size: -; d_call: -; v_call: TRBV7-3; cdr3_length: 14; j_call: TRBJ1-1; cdr3_nt: TGTGCCAGCAGCTTAGGGAGGTGGCGCACTGAAGCTTTCTTT; cdr3_aa: CASSLGRWRTEAFF
clone_size: -; d_call: -; v_call: TRBV6-5; cdr3_length: 16; j_call: TRBJ2-5; cdr3_nt: TGTGCCAGCAGTTACACAGGGACACTCCTATCAGAGACCCAGTACTTC; cdr3_aa: CASSYTGTLLSETQYF
clone_size: -; d_call: -; v_call: TRBV7-6; cdr3_length: 14; j_call: TRBJ2-7; cdr3_nt: TGTGCCAGCAGCTTAGCGACACACTCCTACGAGCAGTACTTC; cdr3_aa: CASSLATHSYEQYF
clone_size: -; d_call: TRBD1; v_call: TRBV2; cdr3_length: 14; j_call: TRBJ1-3; cdr3_nt: TGTGCCAGCAACCTAGGACAGGAGGGAAACACCATATATTTT; cdr3_aa: CASNLGQEGNTIYF
clone_size: -; d_call: -; v_call: TRBV19; cdr3_length: 14; j_call: TRBJ1-1; cdr3_nt: TGTGCCAGTAGTCCTTGGACCAGCAACACTGAAGCTTTCTTT; cdr3_aa: CASSPWTSNTEAFF
clone_size: -; d_call: TRBD1; v_call: TRBV27; cdr3_length: 14; j_call: TRBJ2-5; cdr3_nt: TGTGCCAGCAGAACCTCGGGACAGGGAGCGACCCAGTACTTC; cdr3_aa: CASRTSGQGATQYF
clone_size: once; d_call: -; v_call: TRBV5-1; cdr3_length: 15; j_call: TRBJ2-5; cdr3_nt: TGCGCCAGCAGCTTGGTGGTGACTAGGGGGTCGGCCCAGTACTTC; cdr3_aa: CASSLVVTRGSAQYF
clone_size: -; d_call: TRBD1; v_call: TRBV28; cdr3_length: 15; j_call: TRBJ1-1; cdr3_nt: TGTGCCAGCAGTCCGAGACAGGGGTGGAACACTGAAGCTTTCTTT; cdr3_aa: CASSPRQGWNTEAFF
clone_size: -; d_call: -; v_call: TRBV30; cdr3_length: 14; j_call: TRBJ1-2; cdr3_nt: TGTGCCTGGAGTTCCCGGGCGGGGGCGAATGGCTACACCTTC; cdr3_aa: CAWSSRAGANGYTF
clone_size: -; d_call: TRBD2; v_call: TRBV7-9; cdr3_length: 14; j_call: TRBJ2-5; cdr3_nt: TGTGCCAGCAGCGCCGGGACTAGCGAAAAGACCCAGTACTTC; cdr3_aa: CASSAGTSEKTQYF
clone_size: -; d_call: TRBD1; v_call: TRBV19; cdr3_length: 16; j_call: TRBJ1-3; cdr3_nt: TGTGCCAGTGAGACAGGGGGAAAGAGCTCTGGAAACACCATATATTTT; cdr3_aa: CASETGGKSSGNTIYF
clone_size: -; d_call: -; v_call: TRBV4-1; cdr3_length: 16; j_call: TRBJ1-4; cdr3_nt: TGCGCCAGCAGCCAAGTCTCAAGCGGGGGGAATGAAAAACTGTTTTTT; cdr3_aa: CASSQVSSGGNEKLFF
clone_size: -; d_call: -; v_call: TRBV6-6; cdr3_length: 11; j_call: TRBJ1-1; cdr3_nt: TGTGCCAGCAGTTGGGACACTGAAGCTTTCTTT; cdr3_aa: CASSWDTEAFF
clone_size: -; d_call: TRBD1; v_call: TRBV7-8; cdr3_length: 14; j_call: TRBJ1-1; cdr3_nt: TGTGCCAGTAAGACAGGGGGGAAGAACACTGAAGCTTTCTTT; cdr3_aa: CASKTGGKNTEAFF
clone_size: -; d_call: -; v_call: TRBV5-6; cdr3_length: 16; j_call: TRBJ1-6; cdr3_nt: TGTGCCAGCAGTGACAGGATGAGCTCCTATAATTCACCCCTCCACTTT; cdr3_aa: CASSDRMSSYNSPLHF
clone_size: -; d_call: -; v_call: TRBV25-1; cdr3_length: 10; j_call: TRBJ2-7; cdr3_nt: TGTGCCAGCCTCTCCTACGAGCAGTACTTC; cdr3_aa: CASLSYEQYF
clone_size: -; d_call: TRBD1; v_call: TRBV7-9; cdr3_length: 13; j_call: TRBJ1-2; cdr3_nt: TGTGCCAGCACCCTAACAGGGGGCTATGGCTACACCTTC; cdr3_aa: CASTLTGGYGYTF
clone_size: -; d_call: -; v_call: TRBV7-2; cdr3_length: 13; j_call: TRBJ2-7; cdr3_nt: TGTGCCAGCAGCTTATTCAGCCCCTACGAGCAGTACTTC; cdr3_aa: CASSLFSPYEQYF
clone_size: -; d_call: -; v_call: TRBV5-5; cdr3_length: 13; j_call: TRBJ1-1; cdr3_nt: TGTGCCAGCAGCTTGGTGTTCCCGGGCTTGGGGGTCTTT; cdr3_aa: CASSLVFPGLGVF